One and the same sample provided the 15 T cell receptor beta chains below, sequenced in a study of response to subunit inactivated influenza vaccine. Using its own MiXCR run on the RT-PCR reads, TCRdb lists one record per CDR3 protein. The sample lists hundreds of thousands of distinct CDR3 sequences; around 13% were seen once. The sample here was PBMCs from blood, taken 14 to 15 days before vaccination. The receptors derive from a man over 45 who received an inactivated influenza vaccine.

The chain is built from TRBV6-2 or TRBV6-3 and TRBJ2-7; tentative D call: TRBD2 (6 bases). The ends were cut back, 6 bases at V and 0 bases at J, with 12 bases in the middle. Germline assignment: CDR1 MNHEY and CDR2 SVGEGT. CDR3 size: 14 residues. The CDR3 DNA sequence: TGTGCCAGCAGGAGGGACGGGAGCTCCTACGAGCAGTACTTC. Amino acids: CASRRDGSSYEQYF.

This clonotype has only a few counts. The chain carries TRBV20-1 and TRBJ2-7; the D is unclear. The length of the CDR3 is 13 residues. The V gene lost 2 bases and the J gene lost 7 bases, with 15 bases spanning the gap. Germline V gene lookup returns CDR1 DFQATT and CDR2 SNEGSKA (reference sequence). In DNA, the CDR3 is TGCAGTGCTAGAAATCCCAGCTCTCAGGAGCAGTACTTC. It translates to CSARNPSSQEQYF.

Here the CDR3 reads CAIRDGRETQYF. Written as DNA, the CDR3 is TGTGCCATCAGGGATGGCCGGGAGACCCAGTACTTC. The V and J genes are TRBV6-2 or TRBV6-3 and TRBJ2-5, with a tentative D call TRBD1 (5 bases). The CDR3 contains 12 residues. Germline-derived CDR1 and CDR2 are MNHEY and SVGEGT. Trimming left V 10 bases short and J 5 bases short, with 14 bases between.

The table lists this clonotype with a few counts. This chain connects TRBV5-1 to TRBJ2-7; 9 bases fit TRBD1. The CDR3 is 15 amino acids. The germline gives CDR1 SGHRS, CDR2 YFSETQ. The J segment lost 5 bases and the V segment lost 4 bases, leaving 10 bases of the junction unmatched. The CDR3 spells CASSVSGTGRHEQYF. As DNA, the CDR3 is TGCGCCAGCAGCGTGTCCGGGACAGGGAGACACGAGCAGTACTTC.

This clonotype came up many times. The chain carries TRBV6-1 and TRBJ2-2, with D perhaps matching TRBD2 (7 bases). The CDR3 totals 16 residues. CDR1 is MNHNS, CDR2 SASEGT, per germline. Trimming pared 6 bases from V and 5 bases from J, leaving 19 bases between. CDR3 residues: CASRIAGGRSTGELFF. The DNA of the CDR3 is TGTGCCAGCAGAATTGCCGGGGGGCGCTCTACCGGGGAGCTGTTTTTT.

This clonotype was seen many times. The chain carries TRBV12-3 or TRBV12-4 and TRBJ2-2; no reliable D call. The CDR3 sequence is 11 residues long. The V gene lost 6 bases and the J gene lost 7 bases, with 6 bases spanning the gap. CDR3 region: CASSPRGELFF. The CDR3 nucleotides read TGTGCCAGCAGCCCACGCGGGGAGCTGTTTTTT.

This chain uses TRBV14 with TRBJ2-1; D unresolved. Trimming stripped 3 bases from V and 4 bases from J, with 13 bases between. Looked up from germline, CDR1 is SGHDN and CDR2 is FVKESK. This CDR3 region has 15 residues. The CDR3 is CASSHGRLGYNEQFF. CDR3 bases: TGTGCCAGCAGCCACGGACGGTTAGGTTACAATGAGCAGTTCTTC.

V is TRBV6-2 or TRBV6-3 and J is TRBJ2-7; no clear D gene. The CDR3 contains 16 residues. Germline CDR1 reads MNHEY; CDR2 reads SVGEGT. V lost 0 bases and J 1 base, leaving 13 bases between the germline ends. The CDR3 loop reads CASSYSVDPRSYEQYF. The CDR3 DNA reads as TGTGCCAGCAGTTACTCTGTGGATCCTAGATCCTACGAGCAGTACTTC.

The sample holds a few counts of this clonotype. The chain couples TRBV29-1 to TRBJ2-1; 10 bases are shared with TRBD2. With 2 bases clipped from V and 0 bases from J, the junction kept 7 bases outside the gene matches. Germline V gene sequence: CDR1 SQVTM, CDR2 ANQGSEA. This CDR3 is 17 amino acids long. This CDR3 reads CSVETLAGLSSYNEQFF. The CDR3 coding sequence is TGCAGCGTTGAAACACTAGCGGGGCTGAGCTCCTACAATGAGCAGTTCTTC.

This chain connects TRBV6-2 or TRBV6-3 to TRBJ2-7; the match to TRBD2 covers 8 bases. The CDR3 has 15 amino acids. Germline CDR1 MNHEY, CDR2 SVGEGT. The V segment lost 7 bases and the J segment 0 bases; nucleotides outside the gene matches: 8. CDR3: CASTIKRGISYEQYF. CDR3 coding DNA: TGTGCCAGCACCATAAAGCGGGGGATCTCCTACGAGCAGTACTTC.

The rearrangement uses TRBV11-2 and TRBJ2-7; maybe TRBD1 (5 bases). CDR1 is SGHAT, CDR2 FQNNGV, per germline. CDR3 length equals 15 residues. Trimming left V 4 bases short and J 5 bases short, with 18 bases between. Here the CDR3 DNA reads TGTGCCAGCAGCTCGAGGTTTAGGGGTGACCACGAGCAGTACTTC. Encoded protein: CASSSRFRGDHEQYF.

This clonotype was detected a few times. The V and J genes are TRBV7-2 and TRBJ1-1; no clear D. CDR3 length: 15 residues. Looked up from germline, CDR1 is SGHTA and CDR2 is FQGNSA. Trimming stripped 0 bases from V and 0 bases from J, with 8 bases between. The CDR3 here is CASSLAGVMNTEAFF. The DNA of the CDR3 is TGTGCCAGCAGCTTAGCTGGCGTTATGAACACTGAAGCTTTCTTT.

V usage is TRBV28 and J usage is TRBJ2-5; 14 nucleotides align to TRBD2. Looked up from germline, CDR1 is MDHEN and CDR2 is SYDVKM. Trimming cost V 3 bases and J 3 bases; bases outside gene matches: 6. This CDR3 is 17 amino acids long. The CDR3 sequence: CASSFSTSGGAEETQYF. CDR3 sequence (DNA): TGTGCCAGCAGTTTTTCGACTAGCGGGGGGGCCGAAGAGACCCAGTACTTC.

This clonotype was observed a handful of times. The V call is TRBV5-8, the J call TRBJ1-6; D remains unclear. V shed 6 bases and J shed 9 bases, with 16 bases lying between them. From germline, CDR1 is SGHTS and CDR2 YDEGEE. This CDR3 contains 14 residues. The CDR3 DNA reads TGTGCCAGCAAGCAGCTTGGTGGGGTTTCACCCCTCCACTTT. It encodes CASKQLGGVSPLHF.

The chain links TRBV29-1 to TRBJ2-4; no clear D gene. Germline values: CDR1 SQVTM, CDR2 ANQGSEA. This CDR3 has 12 residues. Trimming removed 4 bases at V and 3 bases at J, with 7 bases between. CDR3 nucleotide sequence: TGCAGCGTTGGTCAAGACAAAAACATTCAGTACTTC. Amino acids: CSVGQDKNIQYF.